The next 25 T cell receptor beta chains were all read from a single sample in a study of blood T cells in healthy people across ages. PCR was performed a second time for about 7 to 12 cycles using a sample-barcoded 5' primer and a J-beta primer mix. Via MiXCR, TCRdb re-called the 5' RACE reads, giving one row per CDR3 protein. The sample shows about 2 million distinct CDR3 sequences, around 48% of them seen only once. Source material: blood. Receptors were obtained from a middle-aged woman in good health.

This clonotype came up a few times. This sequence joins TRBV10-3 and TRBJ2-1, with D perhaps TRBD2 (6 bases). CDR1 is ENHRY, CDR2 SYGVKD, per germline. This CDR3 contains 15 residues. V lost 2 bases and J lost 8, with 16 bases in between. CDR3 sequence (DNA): TGTGCCATCAGTGAGGCGAGACTAGTTTTTTATGAGCAGTTCTTC. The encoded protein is CAISEARLVFYEQFF.

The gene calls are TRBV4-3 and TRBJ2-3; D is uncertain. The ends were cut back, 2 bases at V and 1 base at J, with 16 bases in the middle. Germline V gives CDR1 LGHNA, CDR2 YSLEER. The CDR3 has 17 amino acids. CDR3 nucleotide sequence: TGCGCCAGCAGCCAAAGCCCCCCTGCGGTACGCACAGATACGCAGTATTTT. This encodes CASSQSPPAVRTDTQYF.

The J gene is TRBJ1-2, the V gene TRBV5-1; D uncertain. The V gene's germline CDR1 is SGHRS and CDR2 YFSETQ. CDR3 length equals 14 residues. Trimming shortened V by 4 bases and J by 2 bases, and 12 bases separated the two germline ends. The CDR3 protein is CASSVEGKNYGYTF. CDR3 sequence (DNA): TGCGCCAGCAGCGTGGAAGGGAAGAACTATGGCTACACCTTC.

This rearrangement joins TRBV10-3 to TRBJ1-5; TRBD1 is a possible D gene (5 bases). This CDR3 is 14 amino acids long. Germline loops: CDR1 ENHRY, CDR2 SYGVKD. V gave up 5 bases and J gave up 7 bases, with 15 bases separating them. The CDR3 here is CAISHTGRGQPQHF. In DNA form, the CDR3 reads TGTGCCATCAGTCATACGGGTCGGGGGCAGCCCCAGCATTTT.

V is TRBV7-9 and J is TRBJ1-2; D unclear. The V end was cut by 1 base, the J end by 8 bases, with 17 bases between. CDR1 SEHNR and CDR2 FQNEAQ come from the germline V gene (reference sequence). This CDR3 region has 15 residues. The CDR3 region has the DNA TGTGCCAGCAGCTTAGGAGCTGGGAGTGGAGGAGGCTACACCTTC. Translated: CASSLGAGSGGGYTF.

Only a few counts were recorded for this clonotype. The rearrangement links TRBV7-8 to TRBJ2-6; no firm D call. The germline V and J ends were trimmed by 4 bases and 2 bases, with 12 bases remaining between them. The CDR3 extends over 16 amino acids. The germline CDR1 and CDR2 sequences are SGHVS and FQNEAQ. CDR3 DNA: TGTGCCAGCAGCTATTGGACGGCTCCTGGGGCCAACGTCCTGACTTTC. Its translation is CASSYWTAPGANVLTF.

CDR3 residues: CASSVQGRTYNEQFF. CDR3 sequence (DNA): TGTGCCAGCAGCGTACAGGGGCGGACCTACAATGAGCAGTTCTTC. The chain couples TRBV5-4 to TRBJ2-1; 7 bases map to TRBD1. Germline V gene sequence: CDR1 SGHNT, CDR2 YYREEE (reference sequence). V trimming: 4 bases; J trimming: 2 bases; junction bases outside the gene matches: 6. The CDR3 contains 15 residues.

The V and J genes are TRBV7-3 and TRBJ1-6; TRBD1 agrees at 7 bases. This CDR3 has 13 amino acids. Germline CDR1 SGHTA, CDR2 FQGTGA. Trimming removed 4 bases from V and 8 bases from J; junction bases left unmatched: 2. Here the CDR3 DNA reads TGTGCCAGCAGCTCAGGGGGGGATTCACCCCTCCACTTT. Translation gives CASSSGGDSPLHF.

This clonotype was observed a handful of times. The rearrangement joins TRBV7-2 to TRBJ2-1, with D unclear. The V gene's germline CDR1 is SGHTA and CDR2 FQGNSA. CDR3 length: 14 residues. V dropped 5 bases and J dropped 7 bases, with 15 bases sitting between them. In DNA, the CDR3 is TGTGCCAGCAGCCATGACCAGTCCAGGAATGAGCAGTTCTTC. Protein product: CASSHDQSRNEQFF.

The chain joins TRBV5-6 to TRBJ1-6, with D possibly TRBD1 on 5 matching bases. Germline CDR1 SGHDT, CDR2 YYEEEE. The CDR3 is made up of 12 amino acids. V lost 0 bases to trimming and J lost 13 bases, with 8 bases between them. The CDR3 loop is CASSLGRGPLHF. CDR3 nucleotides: TGTGCCAGCAGCTTGGGGCGGGGGCCCCTCCACTTT.

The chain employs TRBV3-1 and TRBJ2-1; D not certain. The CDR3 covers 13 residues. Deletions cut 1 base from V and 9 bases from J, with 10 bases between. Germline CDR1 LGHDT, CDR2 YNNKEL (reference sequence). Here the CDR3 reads CASSQGAPGEQFF. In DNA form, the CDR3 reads TGTGCCAGCAGCCAAGGGGCCCCAGGTGAGCAGTTCTTC.

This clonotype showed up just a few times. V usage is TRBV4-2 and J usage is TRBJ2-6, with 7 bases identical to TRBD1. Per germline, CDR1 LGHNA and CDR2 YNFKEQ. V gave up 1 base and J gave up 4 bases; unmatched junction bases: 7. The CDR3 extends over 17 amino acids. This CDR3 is CASSQVHRGLGANVLTF. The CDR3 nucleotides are TGTGCCAGCAGCCAAGTACACAGGGGTCTAGGGGCCAACGTCCTGACTTTC.

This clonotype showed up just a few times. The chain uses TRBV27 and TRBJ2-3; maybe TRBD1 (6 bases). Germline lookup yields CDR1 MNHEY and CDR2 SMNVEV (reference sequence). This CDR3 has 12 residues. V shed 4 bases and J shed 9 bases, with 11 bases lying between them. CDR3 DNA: TGTGCCAGCAGTTCAGGGGCACGAACGCAGTATTTT. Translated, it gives CASSSGARTQYF.

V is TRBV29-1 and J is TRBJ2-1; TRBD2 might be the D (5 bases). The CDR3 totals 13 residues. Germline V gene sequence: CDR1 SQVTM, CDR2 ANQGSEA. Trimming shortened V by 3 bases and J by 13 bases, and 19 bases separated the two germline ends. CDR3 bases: TGCAGCGTTGATTACCCGGGGAAAGAGACCCAGTTCTTC. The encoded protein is CSVDYPGKETQFF.

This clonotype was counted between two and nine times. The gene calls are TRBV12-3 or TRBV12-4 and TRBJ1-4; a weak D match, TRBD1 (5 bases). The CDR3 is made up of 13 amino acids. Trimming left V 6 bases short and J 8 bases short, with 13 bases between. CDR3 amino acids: CASSLGAWEKLFF. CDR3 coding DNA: TGTGCCAGCAGCCTTGGGGCTTGGGAAAAACTGTTTTTT.

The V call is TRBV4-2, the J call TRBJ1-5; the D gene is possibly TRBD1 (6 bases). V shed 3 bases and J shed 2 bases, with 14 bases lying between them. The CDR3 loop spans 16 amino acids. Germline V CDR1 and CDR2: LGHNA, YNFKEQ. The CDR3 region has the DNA TGTGCCAGCAGCCAGAGACAGGATGAGGGCAATCAGCCCCAGCATTTT. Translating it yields CASSQRQDEGNQPQHF.

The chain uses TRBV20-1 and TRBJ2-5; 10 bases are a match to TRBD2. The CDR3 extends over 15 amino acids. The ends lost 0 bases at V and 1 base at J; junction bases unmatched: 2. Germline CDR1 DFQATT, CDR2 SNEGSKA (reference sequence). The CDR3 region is CSARDSGGIQETQYF. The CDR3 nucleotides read TGCAGTGCTAGAGATAGCGGGGGGATCCAAGAGACCCAGTACTTC.

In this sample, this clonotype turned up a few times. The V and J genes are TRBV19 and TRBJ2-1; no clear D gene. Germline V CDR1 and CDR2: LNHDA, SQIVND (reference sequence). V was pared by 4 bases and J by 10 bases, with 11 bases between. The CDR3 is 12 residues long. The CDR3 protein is CASSTYGMEQFF. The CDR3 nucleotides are TGTGCCAGTAGTACCTACGGAATGGAGCAGTTCTTC.

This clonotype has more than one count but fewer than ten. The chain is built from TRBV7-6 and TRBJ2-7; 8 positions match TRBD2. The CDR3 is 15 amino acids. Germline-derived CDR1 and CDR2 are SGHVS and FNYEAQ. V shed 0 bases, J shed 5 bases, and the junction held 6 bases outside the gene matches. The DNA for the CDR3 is TGTGCCAGCAGCTTAGCGTCAAGCGGGGGTCACGAGCAGTACTTC. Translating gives CASSLASSGGHEQYF. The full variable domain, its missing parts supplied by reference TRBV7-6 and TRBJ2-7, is GAGVSQSPRYKVTKRGQDVALRCDPISGHVSLYWYRQALGQGPEFLTYFNYEAQQDKSGLPNDRFSAERPEGSISTLTIQRTEQRDSAMYRCASSLASSGGHEQYFGPGTRLTVT.

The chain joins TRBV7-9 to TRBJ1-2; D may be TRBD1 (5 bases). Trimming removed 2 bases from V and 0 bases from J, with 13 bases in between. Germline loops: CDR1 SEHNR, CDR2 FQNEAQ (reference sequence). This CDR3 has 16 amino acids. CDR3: CASSLRGSAANYGYTF. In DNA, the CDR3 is TGTGCCAGCAGCTTACGGGGCAGCGCCGCTAACTATGGCTACACCTTC.

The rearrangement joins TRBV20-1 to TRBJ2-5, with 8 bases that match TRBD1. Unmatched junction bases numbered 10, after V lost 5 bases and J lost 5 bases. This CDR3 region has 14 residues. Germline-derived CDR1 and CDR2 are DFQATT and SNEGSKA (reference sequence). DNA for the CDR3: TGCAGTGCTGAGGCTACAGGGGGTCCGGAGACCCAGTACTTC. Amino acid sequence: CSAEATGGPETQYF.

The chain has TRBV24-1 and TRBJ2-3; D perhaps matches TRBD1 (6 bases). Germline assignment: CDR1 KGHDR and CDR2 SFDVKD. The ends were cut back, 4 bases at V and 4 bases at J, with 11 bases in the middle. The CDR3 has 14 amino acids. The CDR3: CATSESGVPDTQYF. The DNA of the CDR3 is TGTGCCACCAGTGAGTCAGGGGTTCCAGATACGCAGTATTTT.

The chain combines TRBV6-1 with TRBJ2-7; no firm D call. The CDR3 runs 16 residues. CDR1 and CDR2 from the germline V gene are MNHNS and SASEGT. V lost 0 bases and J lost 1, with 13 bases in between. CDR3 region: CASSEAIISISYEQYF. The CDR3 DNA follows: TGTGCCAGCAGTGAAGCAATTATCAGTATATCCTACGAGCAGTACTTC.

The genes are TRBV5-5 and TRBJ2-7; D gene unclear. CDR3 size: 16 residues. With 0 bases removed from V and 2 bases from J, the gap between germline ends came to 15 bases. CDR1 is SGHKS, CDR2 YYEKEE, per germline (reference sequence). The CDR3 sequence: CASSLVAQVPPYEQYF. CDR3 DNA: TGTGCCAGCAGCTTGGTCGCTCAGGTACCCCCCTACGAGCAGTACTTC. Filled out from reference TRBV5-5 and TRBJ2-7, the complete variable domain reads DAGVTQSPTHLIKTRGQQVTLRCSPISGHKSVSWYQQVLGQGPQFIFQYYEKEERGRGNFPDRFSARQFPNYSSELNVNALLLGDSALYLCASSLVAQVPPYEQYFGPGTRLTVT.

CDR3 region: CASSQVLAGSHEQYF. CDR3 coding DNA: TGCGCCAGCAGCCAGGTTCTAGCGGGGTCCCACGAGCAGTACTTC. This chain links TRBV4-1 with TRBJ2-7; TRBD2 agrees at 9 bases. Germline V CDR1 and CDR2: MGHRA, YSYEKL. V gave up 3 bases and J gave up 5 bases; unmatched junction bases: 8. The CDR3 spans 15 residues.